The 26 T cell receptor beta chains below all came from one sample that was sequenced in a study of blood T cell repertoires in COVID-19. TCRdb's copy holds only in-frame clones and misses some; the assay was immunoSEQ multiplex PCR. The table has about 370,000 clones, nearly 90% seen once. The source material was peripheral blood. The receptors originated from a man aged 18-30 years with active or convalescent COVID-19.

V is TRBV10-2 and J is TRBJ2-7; no clear D. The ends were cut back, 8 bases at V and 1 base at J, with 12 bases in the middle. The CDR3 is 13 amino acids. Germline lookup yields CDR1 WSHSY and CDR2 SAAADI. CDR3 DNA sequence: TGCGCCAGCGGATTCCCTAGTTCCTACGAGCAGTACTTC. Amino acid sequence: CASGFPSSYEQYF.

The chain is built from TRBV5-6 and TRBJ1-1, with no clear D. CDR1 is SGHDT and CDR2 is YYEEEE in the germline V gene. The CDR3 consists of 15 residues. With 1 base removed from V and 4 bases from J, the gap between germline ends came to 14 bases. In DNA, the CDR3 is TGTGCCAGCAGCTTGTATCGGGGTAGGGCCACTGAAGCTTTCTTT. Amino acids: CASSLYRGRATEAFF.

This clone has a handful of counts. V and J are TRBV7-3 and TRBJ2-1, with D perhaps TRBD2 (5 bases). This CDR3 spans 16 amino acids. Germline V gene sequence: CDR1 SGHTA, CDR2 FQGTGA. Trimming shortened V by 1 base and J by 8 bases, and 18 bases separated the two germline ends. The CDR3 DNA sequence: TGTGCCAGCAGCTTAAGGCCGGACTCCCCCAAATATGAGCAGTTCTTC. This translates into CASSLRPDSPKYEQFF.

CDR3 in DNA: TGTGCCAGTATGATGATCAGCGGTTCACCCCTCCACTTT. Protein product: CASMMISGSPLHF. The rearrangement links TRBV19 to TRBJ1-6; D unclear. V dropped 7 bases and J dropped 9 bases, with 13 bases sitting between them. The CDR3 spans 13 residues. Germline values: CDR1 LNHDA, CDR2 SQIVND (reference sequence).

V and J are TRBV10-3 and TRBJ2-5; TRBD2 matches 12 bases. CDR1 and CDR2 from the germline V gene are ENHRY and SYGVKD. The CDR3 is made up of 15 amino acids. The trim removed 5 bases at V and 0 bases at J, leaving 1 base unmatched. The CDR3 sequence is CAISWTSGDQETQYF. CDR3 nucleotides: TGTGCCATCAGTTGGACTAGCGGGGACCAAGAGACCCAGTACTTC.

The CDR3 DNA follows: TGTGCCAGCAGCGGAACGTCCAGCTCCTATAATTCACCCCTCCACTTT. This encodes CASSGTSSSYNSPLHF. This rearrangement joins TRBV9 to TRBJ1-6; D remains ambiguous. Trimming removed 3 bases at V and 0 bases at J, with 10 bases between. Germline CDR1 SGDLS, CDR2 YYNGEE. The CDR3 length is 16 residues.

V is TRBV6-5 and J is TRBJ2-7; D is undetermined. The CDR3 contains 15 residues. The V end was cut by 0 bases, the J end by 3 bases, with 12 bases between. CDR1 and CDR2 (germline): MNHEY, SVGAGI. The CDR3: CASSYSKFGFYEQYF. CDR3 sequence (DNA): TGTGCCAGCAGTTACTCGAAATTCGGTTTCTACGAGCAGTACTTC.

The CDR3 loop reads CASKLQGLAGRTDTQYF. The CDR3 nucleotides read TGTGCCAGCAAACTACAGGGACTAGCGGGGAGAACAGATACGCAGTATTTT. The chain has TRBV2 and TRBJ2-3; 13 bases align to TRBD2. J gave up 3 bases and V 7 bases, and 10 bases lay outside the gene matches. Per the germline V gene, CDR1 is SNHLY and CDR2 is FYNNEI. The CDR3 length is 17 residues.

This clone was found many times. The J gene is TRBJ2-1, the V gene TRBV7-3; a weak D match, TRBD2 (6 bases). The germline gives CDR1 SGHTA, CDR2 FQGTGA. V shed 5 bases and J shed 0 bases, with 14 bases lying between them. The CDR3 totals 16 residues. The CDR3 DNA follows: TGTGCCAGCAGCCGTACTGGGGGGAGCTCCTACAATGAGCAGTTCTTC. Its protein product is CASSRTGGSSYNEQFF.

This chain uses TRBV9 with TRBJ1-6; TRBD1 matches 9 bases. V was pared by 4 bases and J by 14 bases, with 13 bases of the junction left unmatched. Germline V gene data show CDR1 as SGDLS and CDR2 as YYNGEE. The CDR3 is 15 residues long. CDR3 loop: CASSRTGGASFTLHF. The CDR3 DNA reads TGTGCCAGCAGCAGAACAGGGGGCGCTTCCTTTACCCTCCACTTT.

This chain joins TRBV5-6 and TRBJ1-3; possible D gene TRBD1, 5 bases. Trimming cost V 4 bases and J 0 bases, with 5 bases left between them. Germline lookup yields CDR1 SGHDT and CDR2 YYEEEE. This CDR3 has 13 residues. The CDR3 DNA sequence: TGTGCCAGCAGCCAGGGCTCTGGAAACACCATATATTTT. Translating gives CASSQGSGNTIYF.

The rearrangement joins TRBV7-9 to TRBJ1-2; the D gene is possibly TRBD1 (5 bases). In germline, CDR1 is SEHNR, CDR2 FQNEAQ (reference sequence). The germline V and J ends were trimmed by 2 bases and 4 bases, with 8 bases remaining between them. The CDR3 sequence is 13 residues long. The CDR3 loop is CASSLSGSYGYTF. The CDR3 DNA is TGTGCCAGCAGCTTATCAGGGTCCTATGGCTACACCTTC.

The chain is built from TRBV4-1 and TRBJ2-3, with TRBD2 matching 7 bases. The V gene's germline CDR1 is MGHRA and CDR2 YSYEKL. The CDR3 spans 14 residues. V shed 4 bases, J shed 3 bases, and the junction held 4 bases outside the gene matches. The CDR3 DNA reads as TGCGCCAGCAGCCGGGGGACTATGACAGATACGCAGTATTTT. It yields the protein CASSRGTMTDTQYF.

As regards this clone: Germline is not matched at one junction end, which may reflect a read error. The chain is built from TRBV7-8 and TRBJ2-6, with TRBD1 matching over 7 bases. CDR1 SGHVS and CDR2 FQNEAQ come from the germline V gene. CDR3 length: 18 residues. This CDR3 reads CASSLKTGQSSGANVLTF. In DNA, the CDR3 is TGTGCCAGCAGCCTAAAGACAGGGCAAAGCTCTGGGGCCAACGTGCTGACTTTC.

V usage is TRBV9 and J usage is TRBJ2-1; TRBD1 agrees at 7 bases. The CDR3 is 14 amino acids. Germline lookup yields CDR1 SGDLS and CDR2 YYNGEE. V dropped 0 bases and J dropped 9; count of bases not matched to a gene: 6. The CDR3 bases are TGTGCCAGCAGCGTAGTACAGGGGTTGGGTGAGCAGTTCTTC. It codes for CASSVVQGLGEQFF.

This sequence joins TRBV6-5 and TRBJ1-1; possible D gene TRBD1, 6 bases. The germline gives CDR1 MNHEY, CDR2 SVGAGI. The CDR3 sequence is 15 residues long. The germline V and J ends were trimmed by 0 bases and 6 bases, with 14 bases remaining between them. The CDR3 spells CASSYSEGRGSEAFF. CDR3 nucleotide sequence: TGTGCCAGCAGTTACTCGGAGGGGAGGGGGTCTGAAGCTTTCTTT.

The chain is built from TRBV7-3 and TRBJ1-6, with 7 bases lining up with TRBD1. The V segment lost 2 bases and the J segment 11 bases; nucleotides outside the gene matches: 9. This CDR3 contains 15 residues. CDR1 SGHTA and CDR2 FQGTGA come from the germline V gene. CDR3 residues: CASSLDPAGGTPLHF. In DNA form, the CDR3 reads TGTGCCAGCAGCTTAGATCCAGCAGGGGGTACACCCCTCCACTTT.

The chain combines TRBV9 with TRBJ2-6, with D maybe TRBD1 (5 bases). Germline CDR1 and CDR2: SGDLS and YYNGEE. The CDR3 is made up of 18 amino acids. Trimming cost V 0 bases and J 0 bases, with 13 bases left between them. CDR3 sequence: CASSVESAGRSGANVLTF. The DNA for the CDR3 is TGTGCCAGCAGCGTAGAATCGGCAGGGCGCTCTGGGGCCAACGTCCTGACTTTC. Complete variable domain (other parts from reference TRBV9 and TRBJ2-6): DSGVTQTPKHLITATGQRVTLRCSPRSGDLSVYWYQQSLDQGLQFLIQYYNGEERAKGNILERFSAQQFPDLHSELNLSSLELGDSALYFCASSVESAGRSGANVLTFGAGSRLTVL.

The gene calls are TRBV6-4 and TRBJ2-7; 10 bases line up with TRBD2. This CDR3 is built from 18 residues. Losses at the gene ends were 1 base for V and 0 bases for J; bases not matched to a gene: 9. In germline, CDR1 is MRHNA, CDR2 SNTAGT. The CDR3 reads CASSDFEPGLASSYEQYF. CDR3 sequence (DNA): TGTGCCAGCAGTGACTTTGAACCGGGACTAGCGTCCTCCTACGAGCAGTACTTC.

This chain uses TRBV3-1 (or the pseudogene TRBV3-2) with TRBJ1-6; a possible D gene is TRBD1 (6 bases). V lost 2 bases, J lost 9 bases, and 11 bases lay in between. The germline CDR1 and CDR2 sequences are LGHDT and YNNKEL (reference sequence). CDR3 size: 14 residues. CDR3 protein: CASSQPGVGSPLHF. CDR3 DNA: TGTGCCAGCAGCCAACCAGGGGTAGGTTCACCCCTCCACTTT.

The gene calls are TRBV30 and TRBJ2-1, with unresolved D. Per the germline V gene, CDR1 is GTSNPN and CDR2 is SVGIG (reference sequence). The length of the CDR3 is 12 residues. V was trimmed by 3 bases and J by 1 base, leaving 4 bases between them. CDR3 sequence: CAWSLSYNEQFF. As DNA, the CDR3 is TGTGCCTGGAGCCTTTCCTACAATGAGCAGTTCTTC. The variable domain in full, with the rest retrieved from reference TRBV30 and TRBJ2-1, is SQTIHQWPATLVQPVGSPLSLECTVEGTSNPNLYWYRQAAGRGLQLLFYSVGIGQISSEVPQNLSASRPQDRQFILSSKKLLLSDSGFYLCAWSLSYNEQFFGPGTRLTVL.

This chain joins TRBV15 and TRBJ2-5, with a tentative D call TRBD2 (6 bases). Germline loops: CDR1 LNHNV, CDR2 YYDKDF (reference sequence). CDR3 length equals 15 residues. V gave up 2 bases and J gave up 0 bases, with 10 bases separating them. CDR3 coding DNA: TGTGCCACCAGCAGACAAAAGCGGGACCAAGAGACCCAGTACTTC. Translation gives CATSRQKRDQETQYF.

The chain has TRBV3-1 (or the pseudogene TRBV3-2) and TRBJ2-7; 14 positions match TRBD2. CDR3 size: 16 residues. CDR1 and CDR2 (germline): LGHDT, YNNKEL (reference sequence). V gave up 2 bases and J gave up 3 bases; unmatched junction bases: 3. CDR3 amino acids: CASSQKGTSGSYEQYF. The CDR3, as DNA: TGTGCCAGCAGCCAAAAGGGGACTAGCGGGAGCTACGAGCAGTACTTC.

This clone came up once. The chain employs TRBV7-2 and TRBJ1-5; D is unresolved. This CDR3 has 16 amino acids. CDR1 is SGHTA, CDR2 FQGNSA, per germline. The V and J ends lost 7 bases and 2 bases respectively, with 18 bases between them. CDR3 nucleotide sequence: TGTGCCAGCACTCCGGGTGCGGGAGAGGGCAATCAGCCCCAGCATTTT. Residues: CASTPGAGEGNQPQHF.

This chain uses TRBV28 with TRBJ2-7; 10 bases are a match to TRBD1. The CDR3 extends over 15 amino acids. J lost 4 bases, V lost 4 bases, and 7 bases had no gene match. Germline loops: CDR1 MDHEN, CDR2 SYDVKM. Here the CDR3 DNA reads TGTGCCAGCAGTTCACCGGGACAGGGGAAATACGAGCAGTACTTC. Encoded protein: CASSSPGQGKYEQYF.

This chain joins TRBV9 and TRBJ1-1, with TRBD1 matching 10 bases. Germline CDR1 and CDR2: SGDLS and YYNGEE. The CDR3 has 15 amino acids. With 2 bases clipped from V and 2 bases from J, the junction kept 3 bases outside the gene matches. The DNA of the CDR3 is TGTGCCAGCAGCGTGAGGGACAGGGGTAACACTGAAGCTTTCTTT. Its protein is CASSVRDRGNTEAFF.